These 22 T cell receptor beta chains originate from one sample sequenced in a study of Graves' ophthalmopathy and Graves' hyperthyroidism. The TCR beta CDR3 regions underwent amplification from RNA transcripts. Investigators did first-round RT-PCR with HTBI primers, then second-round multiplex PCR. TCRdb redid the calling of the multiplex PCR reads with MiXCR, one entry per CDR3 protein. The table shows 500,000 to 700,000 distinct CDR3 sequences, with about two fifths occurring only once. The specimen was peripheral blood or thyroid tissue (not recorded which). The receptor set was obtained from an adult man with Graves' hyperthyroidism.

To note about this clonotype: One junction end does not reproduce the germline sequence, and a read error may be involved. The gene calls are TRBV10-2 and TRBJ2-1; weak D call: TRBD2 (5 bases). In germline, CDR1 is WSHSY, CDR2 SAAADI. The CDR3 totals 14 residues. CDR3 amino acids: CASSGGLVSNEQFF. In DNA, the CDR3 is TGTGCCAGCAGCGGAGGCCTAGTGTCCAATGAGCAGTTCTTC.

This clonotype was picked up a small number of times. The CDR3 bases are TGTGCCAGCAGTTACTCGGCGACAGGGGTCTCCTACGAGCAGTACTTC. Its translation is CASSYSATGVSYEQYF. The rearrangement uses TRBV7-8 and TRBJ2-7; TRBD1 agrees at 8 bases. Per the germline V gene, CDR1 is SGHVS and CDR2 is FQNEAQ. This CDR3 has 16 amino acids. Unmatched junction bases numbered 10, after V lost 6 bases and J lost 0 bases.

The chain carries TRBV3-1 and TRBJ2-5; 9 bases agree with TRBD2. Germline values: CDR1 LGHDT, CDR2 YNNKEL (reference sequence). There are 17 residues in the CDR3. The V segment lost 1 base and the J segment 1 base; nucleotides outside the gene matches: 7. CDR3: CASSQAGGGAGQETQYF. CDR3 DNA sequence: TGTGCCAGCAGCCAAGCCGGCGGGGGGGCCGGCCAAGAGACCCAGTACTTC.

This clonotype was counted many times. The gene calls are TRBV4-1 and TRBJ1-2; D remains unclear. Germline CDR1 reads MGHRA; CDR2 reads YSYEKL. This CDR3 region has 14 residues. The V end was cut by 4 bases, the J end by 4 bases, with 13 bases between. Here the CDR3 reads CASSLIGSTYGYTF. The DNA of the CDR3 is TGCGCCAGCAGCCTTATCGGGAGCACCTATGGCTACACCTTC.

This clonotype was seen a few times. The chain recombines TRBV20-1 with TRBJ1-1, with a possible D match to TRBD1 (5 bases). Between the trimmed V and J ends, which lost 0 bases and 5 bases, there was a span of 13 bases. The CDR3 runs 14 residues. CDR1 is DFQATT, CDR2 SNEGSKA, per germline (reference sequence). The CDR3 DNA reads TGCAGTGCTAGAGATATAGGGGAGGGTACTGAAGCTTTCTTT. The encoded protein is CSARDIGEGTEAFF.

The rearrangement links TRBV20-1 to TRBJ2-7; D is ambiguous. The CDR3 extends over 11 amino acids. The V gene's germline CDR1 is DFQATT and CDR2 SNEGSKA (reference sequence). The V and J ends lost 1 base and 7 bases respectively, with 8 bases between them. CDR3 residues: CSARGLWEQYF. The CDR3 nucleotides are TGCAGTGCTAGAGGTCTTTGGGAGCAGTACTTC.

This clonotype was recorded at least ten times. The rearrangement uses TRBV7-9 and TRBJ1-2; no definite D call. The CDR3 spans 16 residues. Germline CDR1 reads SEHNR; CDR2 reads FQNEAQ (reference sequence). V was shortened by 5 bases and J by 2 bases, with 18 bases between the two germline ends. The CDR3 nucleotides read TGTGCCAGCAGCCCCTTAGGGAGTGCTGGGAACTATGGCTACACCTTC. Translating it yields CASSPLGSAGNYGYTF.

At least ten counts were recorded for this clonotype. CDR3 DNA sequence: TGTGCCAGTAGTGTCGGGACAGGGAATGGGGCCAACGTCCTGACTTTC. It codes for CASSVGTGNGANVLTF. The genes are TRBV19 and TRBJ2-6; 9 bases map to TRBD1. Germline V gene data show CDR1 as LNHDA and CDR2 as SQIVND (reference sequence). The CDR3 contains 16 residues. V was clipped by 5 bases and J by 3 bases; unmatched bases: 5.

The chain couples TRBV19 to TRBJ1-1; TRBD1 might be the D (6 bases). The V end lost 3 bases, the J end lost 11 bases, and 13 bases lay between the germline ends. Germline CDR1 is LNHDA and CDR2 is SQIVND (reference sequence). The CDR3 runs to 12 residues. The CDR3 is CASSIQGSAAFF. The CDR3 region has the DNA TGTGCCAGTAGTATCCAGGGGTCGGCGGCTTTCTTT.

V gene TRBV27 combines with J gene TRBJ1-1; unclear D gene. The CDR3 totals 14 residues. Per germline, CDR1 MNHEY and CDR2 SMNVEV (reference sequence). Trimming shortened V by 6 bases and J by 1 base, and 12 bases separated the two germline ends. CDR3: CASRPDRPNTEAFF. For the CDR3, the DNA is TGTGCCAGCAGACCCGACCGACCGAACACTGAAGCTTTCTTT.

This clonotype was counted between two and nine times. This chain connects TRBV12-3 or TRBV12-4 to TRBJ2-1, with D perhaps TRBD1 or TRBD2 (6 bases each). The V end lost 2 bases, the J end lost 8 bases, and 7 bases lay between the germline ends. This CDR3 spans 12 amino acids. CDR3 bases: TGTGCCAGCAGTTTAAGGGGGGATGAGCAGTTCTTC. It codes for CASSLRGDEQFF.

Notes on this clonotype: Given a much more abundant clone one base away, this may be a read error. V and J are TRBV29-1 and TRBJ1-4; D may be TRBD1 (5 bases). Deletions cut 7 bases from V and 7 bases from J, with 16 bases between. The CDR3 is 13 residues long. CDR1 is SQVTM and CDR2 is ANQGSEA in the germline V gene. CDR3 nucleotide sequence: TGCAGCGCTGAGAGGGACCGGGGTGAAAAACTGTTTTTT. This encodes CSAERDRGEKLFF.

The chain has TRBV10-3 and TRBJ2-2, with 8 bases that match TRBD1. The CDR3 sequence is 16 residues long. Trimming at V came to 3 bases and at J to 0 bases, leaving 3 bases not matched to a gene. The germline CDR1 and CDR2 sequences are ENHRY and SYGVKD. The CDR3, as DNA: TGTGCCATCAGTGACAGGGGGCGAACGAACACCGGGGAGCTGTTTTTT. Translated: CAISDRGRTNTGELFF.

The rearrangement joins TRBV5-4 to TRBJ1-2; D may be TRBD1 (6 bases). With 3 bases removed from V and 7 bases from J, the gap between germline ends came to 16 bases. This CDR3 has 14 residues. Germline V lookup: CDR1 SGHNT, CDR2 YYREEE (reference sequence). The CDR3 loop is CASSSGGRGGGYTF. Written as DNA, the CDR3 is TGTGCCAGCAGCTCGGGGGGCAGAGGTGGTGGCTACACCTTC.

The chain joins TRBV7-2 to TRBJ2-3; 7 bases line up with TRBD2. The CDR3 extends over 19 amino acids. Germline CDR1 reads SGHTA; CDR2 reads FQGNSA. Trimming took 6 bases from V and 2 from J; bases not matched to a gene: 20. The DNA for the CDR3 is TGTGCCAGCAGTAATGTCCCTCTTCCGGGCGGGAGTTCCACAGATACGCAGTATTTT. This sequence encodes CASSNVPLPGGSSTDTQYF.

Ten or more counts support this clonotype. The genes are TRBV12-3 or TRBV12-4 and TRBJ1-2; possible D gene TRBD1, 5 bases. Trimming stripped 5 bases from V and 0 bases from J, with 7 bases between. The CDR3 is 13 residues long. The CDR3 here is CASSMTANYGYTF. The CDR3 DNA follows: TGTGCCAGCAGTATGACAGCTAACTATGGCTACACCTTC.

A remark on this clonotype: A read error may be the cause here, since a much bigger clone is one base away. The chain employs TRBV5-6 and TRBJ2-5; 11 nucleotides align to TRBD2. The CDR3 loop spans 17 amino acids. With 3 bases clipped from V and 5 bases from J, the junction kept 12 bases outside the gene matches. Germline V gene sequence: CDR1 SGHDT, CDR2 YYEEEE. CDR3 DNA sequence: TGTGCCAGCAGCTCTTCGTCTAGCGGGGGGACACTGGAGACCCAGTACTTC. As protein: CASSSSSSGGTLETQYF.

In its sample, this clonotype was seen many times. This chain uses TRBV24-1 with TRBJ1-2, with TRBD1 as a possible D gene (5 bases). This CDR3 region has 13 residues. From germline, CDR1 is KGHDR and CDR2 SFDVKD. The V end lost 6 bases, the J end lost 4 bases, and 11 bases lay between the germline ends. The CDR3 sequence: CATSQGVGYGYTF. Written as DNA, the CDR3 is TGTGCCACCAGTCAAGGGGTTGGCTATGGCTACACCTTC.

This clonotype was counted ten times or more. The chain recombines TRBV4-2 with TRBJ1-1; D might be TRBD1 (6 bases). The CDR3 consists of 14 residues. Trimming left V 2 bases short and J 4 bases short, with 11 bases between. Germline CDR1 reads LGHNA; CDR2 reads YNFKEQ. The CDR3 reads CASSQKGGVTEAFF. In nucleotides, the CDR3 is TGTGCCAGCAGCCAAAAAGGGGGTGTCACTGAAGCTTTCTTT.

The sample holds many counts of this clonotype. This chain links TRBV20-1 with TRBJ2-7, with 10 nucleotides matching TRBD2. The length of the CDR3 is 15 residues. The V gene end was trimmed by 6 bases and the J gene end by 5 bases; junction bases not matched to a gene: 13. Germline V gene lookup returns CDR1 DFQATT and CDR2 SNEGSKA (reference sequence). CDR3 DNA sequence: TGCAGTGCCGTAGCGGCTAGCGGGAGTCTTAACGAGCAGTACTTC. It yields the protein CSAVAASGSLNEQYF.

This clonotype was detected many times. CDR3 protein: CSASSTISGTYEQYF. The CDR3 nucleotides are TGCAGTGCTAGCTCCACTATTTCTGGAACCTACGAGCAGTACTTC. The chain combines TRBV20-1 with TRBJ2-7; D gene unclear. Germline V lookup: CDR1 DFQATT, CDR2 SNEGSKA (reference sequence). The CDR3 is made up of 15 amino acids. Trimming stripped 3 bases from V and 2 bases from J, with 17 bases between.

Only a few counts were recorded for this clonotype. In DNA, the CDR3 is TGTGCCAGCAGTTTATCCGTAAATCAGCCCCAGCATTTT. Its translation: CASSLSVNQPQHF. V is TRBV25-1 and J is TRBJ1-5; D unresolved. CDR3 size: 13 residues. From germline, CDR1 is MGHDK and CDR2 SYGVNS. The V end was cut by 5 bases, the J end by 4 bases, with 9 bases between.